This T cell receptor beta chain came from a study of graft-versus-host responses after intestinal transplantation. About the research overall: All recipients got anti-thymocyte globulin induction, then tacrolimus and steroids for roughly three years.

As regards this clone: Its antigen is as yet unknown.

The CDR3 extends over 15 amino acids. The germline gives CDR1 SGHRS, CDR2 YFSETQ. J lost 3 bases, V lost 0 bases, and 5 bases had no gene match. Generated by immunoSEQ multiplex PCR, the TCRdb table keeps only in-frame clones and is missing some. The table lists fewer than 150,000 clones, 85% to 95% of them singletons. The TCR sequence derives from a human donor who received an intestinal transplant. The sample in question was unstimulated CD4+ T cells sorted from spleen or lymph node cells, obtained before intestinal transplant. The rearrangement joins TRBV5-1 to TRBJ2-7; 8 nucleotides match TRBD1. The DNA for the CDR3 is TGCGCCAGCAGCTTGGGGAGACAGGGGATCTACGAGCAGTACTTC. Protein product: CASSLGRQGIYEQYF. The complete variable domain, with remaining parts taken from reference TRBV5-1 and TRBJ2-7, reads KAGVTQTPRYLIKTRGQQVTLSCSPISGHRSVSWYQQTPGQGLQFLFEYFSETQRNKGNFPGRFSGRQFSNSRSEMNVSTLELGDSALYLCASSLGRQGIYEQYFGPGTRLTVT.